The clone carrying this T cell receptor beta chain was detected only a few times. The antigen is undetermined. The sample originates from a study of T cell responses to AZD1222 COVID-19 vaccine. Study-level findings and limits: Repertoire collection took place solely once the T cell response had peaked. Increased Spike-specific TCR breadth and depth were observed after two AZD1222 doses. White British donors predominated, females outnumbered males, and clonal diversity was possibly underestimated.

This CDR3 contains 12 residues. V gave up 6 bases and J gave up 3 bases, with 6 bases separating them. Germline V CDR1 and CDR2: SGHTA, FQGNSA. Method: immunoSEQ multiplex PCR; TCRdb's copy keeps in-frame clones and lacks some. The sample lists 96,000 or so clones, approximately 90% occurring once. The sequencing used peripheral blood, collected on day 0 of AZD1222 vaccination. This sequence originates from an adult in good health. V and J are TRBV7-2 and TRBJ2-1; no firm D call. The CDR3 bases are TGTGCCAGCAGTTTATTCTACAATGAGCAGTTCTTC. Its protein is CASSLFYNEQFF.